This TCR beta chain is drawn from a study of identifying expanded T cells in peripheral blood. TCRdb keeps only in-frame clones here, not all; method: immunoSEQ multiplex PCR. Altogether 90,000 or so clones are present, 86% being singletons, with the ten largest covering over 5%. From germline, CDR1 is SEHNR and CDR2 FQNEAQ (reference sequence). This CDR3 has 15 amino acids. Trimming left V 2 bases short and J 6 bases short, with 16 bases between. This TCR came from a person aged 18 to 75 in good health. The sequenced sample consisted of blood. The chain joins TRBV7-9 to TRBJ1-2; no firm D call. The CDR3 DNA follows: TGTGCCAGCAGCTTACCCCGGCGGGGTCCGGATGGCTACACCTTC. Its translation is CASSLPRRGPDGYTF.